The rows below give T cell receptor beta chains drawn from one sample of a study of T cells in narcolepsy. The repertoire was sequenced with immunoSEQ multiplex PCR; TCRdb's copy has only in-frame clones and lacks some. The top ten clones hold less than 1.5% of a sample with about 40,000 clones, 70% to 90% of them seen once. The specimen sequenced was CD45RA- memory CD4+ T cells from PBMCs. The receptors come from a human donor with narcolepsy. CDR3s include the opening cysteine and the closing phenylalanine or tryptophan. A D gene is named only where the DNA matches it firmly. Clone size, where shown, is once, few, many, or a class for clones that have expanded.

CDR3 DNA: TGTGCCAGTAGTATTTCCAGGGTAGAGACCCAGTACTTC
CDR3 protein: CASSISRVETQYF
V gene: TRBV19
J gene: TRBJ2-5
clone size: NA
D gene: NA

CDR3 DNA: TGTGCCAGCAGCTTAGGGTCCAGCTACGAGCAGTACTTC
CDR3 protein: CASSLGSSYEQYF
V gene: TRBV11-3
J gene: TRBJ2-7
clone size: NA
D gene: NA

CDR3 DNA: TGTGCCAGCAGCTCCCGGACAGGGTCCTATAATTCACCCCTCCACTTT
CDR3 protein: CASSSRTGSYNSPLHF
V gene: TRBV5-6
J gene: TRBJ1-6
clone size: NA
D gene: TRBD1

CDR3 DNA: TGTGCCAGTAGTGCGGGGGGGCCGAACACCGGGGAGCTGTTTTTT
CDR3 protein: CASSAGGPNTGELFF
V gene: TRBV19
J gene: TRBJ2-2
clone size: NA
D gene: TRBD2

CDR3 DNA: TGTGCCTGGAGGGTGGTAAGCGGTACGCAGTATTTT
CDR3 protein: CAWRVVSGTQYF
V gene: TRBV30
J gene: TRBJ2-3
clone size: NA
D gene: NA

CDR3 DNA: TGCGCCAGCAGCCAAGTCTTACTAGCGGGGGGGTTCGGGGAGCTGTTTTTT
CDR3 protein: CASSQVLLAGGFGELFF
V gene: TRBV4-3
J gene: TRBJ2-2
clone size: NA
D gene: TRBD2

CDR3 DNA: TGCGCCAGCAGCTTACGGGGGACGACAACTAATGAAAAACTGTTTTTT
CDR3 protein: CASSLRGTTTNEKLFF
V gene: TRBV5-1
J gene: TRBJ1-4
clone size: NA
D gene: NA

CDR3 DNA: TGTGCCAGCAGTGAAGCTTTAGCATCTAGCGGCTACACCTTC
CDR3 protein: CASSEALASSGYTF
V gene: TRBV2
J gene: TRBJ1-2
clone size: NA
D gene: NA

CDR3 DNA: TGTGCCAGTAGTCCTATAGCGGGGGGACCTTACGAGCAGTACTTC
CDR3 protein: CASSPIAGGPYEQYF
V gene: TRBV19
J gene: TRBJ2-7
clone size: NA
D gene: TRBD2

CDR3 DNA: TGTGCCAGCAGCTTAGTCGAGGGCGGCTACACCTTC
CDR3 protein: CASSLVEGGYTF
V gene: TRBV7-9
J gene: TRBJ1-2
clone size: NA
D gene: NA

CDR3 DNA: TGTGCCAGCAGTCCAGGGACTGGTACTGAGCAGTTCTTC
CDR3 protein: CASSPGTGTEQFF
V gene: TRBV6-5
J gene: TRBJ2-1
clone size: NA
D gene: NA

CDR3 DNA: TGTGCCATCTTTCGGACAGGGGGTTTTACAAACACTGAAGCTTTCTTT
CDR3 protein: CAIFRTGGFTNTEAFF
V gene: TRBV10-3
J gene: TRBJ1-1
clone size: NA
D gene: TRBD1

CDR3 DNA: TGTGCCAGCAGCTTAGTGCAGGCCGGGGAGCTGTTTTTT
CDR3 protein: CASSLVQAGELFF
V gene: TRBV7-8
J gene: TRBJ2-2
clone size: NA
D gene: NA

CDR3 DNA: TGCGCCAGCAGCCCGCTTGGACGGGCCTACGAGCAGTACTTC
CDR3 protein: CASSPLGRAYEQYF
V gene: TRBV5-1
J gene: TRBJ2-7
clone size: NA
D gene: NA

CDR3 DNA: TGTGCCAGCAGCTCCAAGGGGGCCATAAGCACAGATACGCAGTATTTT
CDR3 protein: CASSSKGAISTDTQYF
V gene: TRBV7-2
J gene: TRBJ2-3
clone size: NA
D gene: TRBD1

CDR3 DNA: TGCAGCGTTAGGCTACAGCGCTTAGAAGCTTTCTTT
CDR3 protein: CSVRLQRLEAFF
V gene: TRBV29-1
J gene: TRBJ1-1
clone size: NA
D gene: NA

CDR3 DNA: TGTGCCATCAGTGACGACGGGGTGGCGGACATTCAGTACTTC
CDR3 protein: CAISDDGVADIQYF
V gene: TRBV10-3
J gene: TRBJ2-4
clone size: NA
D gene: NA

CDR3 DNA: TGTGCCAGCTCAGAGAGGTTTGCCTACGAGCAGTACTTC
CDR3 protein: CASSERFAYEQYF
V gene: TRBV18
J gene: TRBJ2-7
clone size: NA
D gene: NA

CDR3 DNA: TGTGCCAGTAGTATGGAGGGATTCTCCTACGAGCAGTACTTC
CDR3 protein: CASSMEGFSYEQYF
V gene: TRBV19
J gene: TRBJ2-7
clone size: NA
D gene: NA

CDR3 DNA: TGTGCCAGCAGCTCGGAGGGACATTTCACCTACGAGCAGTACTTC
CDR3 protein: CASSSEGHFTYEQYF
V gene: TRBV11-3
J gene: TRBJ2-7
clone size: few
D gene: NA

CDR3 DNA: TGTGCCAGCAGCTCCCCCGGGACTAGCGGGAGTAGGGGGTTTGGTGAGCAGTTCTTC
CDR3 protein: CASSSPGTSGSRGFGEQFF
V gene: TRBV9
J gene: TRBJ2-1
clone size: NA
D gene: TRBD2

CDR3 DNA: TGTGCCAGTAGTATTCACAGGGGGCAGGGTCAGCCCCAGCATTTT
CDR3 protein: CASSIHRGQGQPQHF
V gene: TRBV19
J gene: TRBJ1-5
clone size: NA
D gene: TRBD1

CDR3 DNA: TGCGCCAGCAGCCCCACGATGCTGAGGGATTCACCCCTCCACTTT
CDR3 protein: CASSPTMLRDSPLHF
V gene: TRBV4-3
J gene: TRBJ1-6
clone size: NA
D gene: NA

CDR3 DNA: TGTGCCAGCAGCCAAGATATGGGACCCCAGGTTGCCCAGTACTTC
CDR3 protein: CASSQDMGPQVAQYF
V gene: TRBV14
J gene: TRBJ2-5
clone size: NA
D gene: NA

CDR3 DNA: TGTGCCAGCAGCTTAGGGGGGCAAGGTGGCTATGGCTACACCTTC
CDR3 protein: CASSLGGQGGYGYTF
V gene: TRBV7-2
J gene: TRBJ1-2
clone size: NA
D gene: NA

CDR3 DNA: TGTGCCAGCAGTTCGGGTGGGCTTAATGAGCAGTTCTTC
CDR3 protein: CASSSGGLNEQFF
V gene: TRBV27
J gene: TRBJ2-1
clone size: NA
D gene: NA

CDR3 DNA: TGCGCCAGCCAGCCATCGACAGACTATAATTCACCCCTCCACTTT
CDR3 protein: CASQPSTDYNSPLHF
V gene: TRBV5-1
J gene: TRBJ1-6
clone size: once
D gene: NA

CDR3 DNA: TGTGCCAGCAGCTTGGAAGGCTTCGGCTACACCTTC
CDR3 protein: CASSLEGFGYTF
V gene: TRBV5-4
J gene: TRBJ1-2
clone size: NA
D gene: NA

CDR3 DNA: TGTGCCAGCAGGGACACCCGGTACCAAGAGACCCAGTACTTC
CDR3 protein: CASRDTRYQETQYF
V gene: TRBV21-1
J gene: TRBJ2-5
clone size: NA
D gene: NA

CDR3 DNA: TGCGCCAGCAGCCGTATAGCGTGCTATGGCTACACCTTC
CDR3 protein: CASSRIACYGYTF
V gene: TRBV23-1
J gene: TRBJ1-2
clone size: NA
D gene: NA

CDR3 DNA: TGTGCCATCAGCGATAGCGGGGGGACCCAAGAGACCCAGTACTTC
CDR3 protein: CAISDSGGTQETQYF
V gene: TRBV10-3
J gene: TRBJ2-5
clone size: once
D gene: TRBD2

CDR3 DNA: TGTGCCAGCAGCAGTGGGACAGCTTTCGAACGAGAGACCCAGTACTTC
CDR3 protein: CASSSGTAFERETQYF
V gene: TRBV7-6
J gene: TRBJ2-5
clone size: NA
D gene: TRBD1

CDR3 DNA: TGTGCCAGCAGCCCGGGACTAGGCGAAAACATTCAGTACTTC
CDR3 protein: CASSPGLGENIQYF
V gene: TRBV4-2
J gene: TRBJ2-4
clone size: NA
D gene: TRBD2

CDR3 DNA: TGTGCCATCAGTCGGGGGGAGGAGTATGGCTACACCTTC
CDR3 protein: CAISRGEEYGYTF
V gene: TRBV10-3
J gene: TRBJ1-2
clone size: once
D gene: NA

CDR3 DNA: TGTGCCAGCAGCCCCACGGAGGGCGCAGAGACCCAGTACTTC
CDR3 protein: CASSPTEGAETQYF
V gene: TRBV7-2
J gene: TRBJ2-5
clone size: NA
D gene: NA

CDR3 DNA: TGTGCCAGCAAAGGACAGCTTGTCACAGATACGCAGTATTTT
CDR3 protein: CASKGQLVTDTQYF
V gene: TRBV27
J gene: TRBJ2-3
clone size: NA
D gene: NA

CDR3 DNA: TGTGCCAGCAGCGTAGCGGGAGTGGGCACAGATACGCAGTATTTT
CDR3 protein: CASSVAGVGTDTQYF
V gene: TRBV9
J gene: TRBJ2-3
clone size: once
D gene: NA

CDR3 DNA: TGTGCCAGCAGCCGACAGGGGGATTACGACGAGCAGTACTTC
CDR3 protein: CASSRQGDYDEQYF
V gene: TRBV6-6
J gene: TRBJ2-7
clone size: NA
D gene: TRBD1

CDR3 DNA: TGTGCTAGCAGCTTAACCTTCAGACAGGGAAAAGGGGGAACTAACTATGGCTACACCTTC
CDR3 protein: CASSLTFRQGKGGTNYGYTF
V gene: TRBV7-7
J gene: TRBJ1-2
clone size: NA
D gene: TRBD1

CDR3 DNA: TGTGCCAGCAGGGCGGGGGCCGTTTGGCCAGATACGCAGTATTTT
CDR3 protein: CASRAGAVWPDTQYF
V gene: TRBV11-2
J gene: TRBJ2-3
clone size: NA
D gene: NA

CDR3 DNA: TGTGCCAGTAGTAGGGGAGGGACAGCGAACACTGAAGCTTTCTTT
CDR3 protein: CASSRGGTANTEAFF
V gene: TRBV19
J gene: TRBJ1-1
clone size: NA
D gene: TRBD1

CDR3 DNA: TGCGCCAGCAGCTTCGGGAGGGCCGATACCAATGAGCAGTTCTTC
CDR3 protein: CASSFGRADTNEQFF
V gene: TRBV5-1
J gene: TRBJ2-1
clone size: NA
D gene: TRBD2

CDR3 DNA: TGTGCCAGCAGCCCGCCTAGCGTAGGCGAGCAGTACTTC
CDR3 protein: CASSPPSVGEQYF
V gene: TRBV2
J gene: TRBJ2-7
clone size: once
D gene: NA

CDR3 DNA: TGTGCCAGCTCACCGCTCTTCCCGACAGGTAAGAAGAGAAACACCATATATTTT
CDR3 protein: CASSPLFPTGKKRNTIYF
V gene: TRBV18
J gene: TRBJ1-3
clone size: NA
D gene: NA